Listed here are 5 T cell receptor beta chains from one sample, sequenced in a study of T cells expressing NK-cell markers. TCRdb re-analyzed the 5' RACE reads; it lists each CDR3 protein once, without DNA. The table lists 350,000 to 450,000 distinct CDR3 sequences. The sample comprised blood T cells: a sorted CD56 or NKG2C T cell subset, CD4+ or CD8+ T cells, or bulk PBMC T cells (not recorded which). All receptors derive from a man aged 18-75 years in good health.

The chain couples TRBV12-3 or TRBV12-4 to TRBJ1-2; no DNA is available, so the TRBD1 call from TCRdb remains unchecked. There are 15 residues in the CDR3. The CDR3 loop is CASSLGTGGVYGYTF.

The chain couples TRBV12-3 or TRBV12-4 to TRBJ2-6. CDR3 length: 16 amino acids. The CDR3 loop is CASSSSWRSGANVLTF.

The chain combines TRBV5-6 with TRBJ2-5. Germline V gene data show CDR1 as SGHDT and CDR2 as YYEEEE. This CDR3 comprises 15 residues. This chain's CDR3 is CASSLVLRPQETQYF.

The J gene is TRBJ2-3, the V gene TRBV11-1; the TRBD2 assignment by TCRdb is unverifiable without DNA. The CDR3 extends over 19 amino acids. Germline CDR1 is SGHAT and CDR2 is FQDESV (reference sequence). The CDR3 spells CASSGRRGGPTQSTDTQYF.

This CDR3 reads CASSLTGQARGTDTQYF. The chain is built from TRBV28 and TRBJ2-3; the TCRdb D gene call, TRBD1, has no DNA to confirm it. This CDR3 is built from 17 residues. Germline loops: CDR1 MDHEN, CDR2 SYDVKM.